This T cell receptor beta chain was recorded in a study of OX40 agonist ivuxolimab in advanced cancers. General study points: Certain nonresponders likewise exhibited a low normalized T-cell clonal expansion.

The investigators sampled blood at baseline, at cycle 4 day 1, and at cycle 7 day 1. Sequencing used immunoSEQ multiplex PCR; TCRdb keeps in-frame clones, though not all of them. The repertoire holds tens of thousands of clones, with roughly 85% as singletons. The CDR3 is 13 amino acids. Per germline, CDR1 SGHTA and CDR2 FQGTGA. V was clipped by 2 bases and J by 0 bases, with 3 bases between them. With respect to this clone: What it binds is not known.

This chain connects TRBV7-3 to TRBJ2-3; D unresolved. The source was CD4+ or CD8+ T cells sorted from blood, collected in a trial of the OX40 agonist ivuxolimab. This TCR was sampled from an adult with an advanced solid tumor such as melanoma, head and neck, liver or kidney cancer. CDR3 protein: CASSLLSTDTQYF. The CDR3 DNA sequence: TGTGCCAGCAGCTTACTGAGCACAGATACGCAGTATTTT. The variable domain in full, completed from reference TRBV7-3 and TRBJ2-3, reads GAGVSQTPSNKVTEKGKYVELRCDPISGHTALYWYRQSLGQGPEFLIYFQGTGAADDSGLPNDRFFAVRPEGSVSTLKIQRTERGDSAVYLCASSLLSTDTQYFGPGTRLTVL.